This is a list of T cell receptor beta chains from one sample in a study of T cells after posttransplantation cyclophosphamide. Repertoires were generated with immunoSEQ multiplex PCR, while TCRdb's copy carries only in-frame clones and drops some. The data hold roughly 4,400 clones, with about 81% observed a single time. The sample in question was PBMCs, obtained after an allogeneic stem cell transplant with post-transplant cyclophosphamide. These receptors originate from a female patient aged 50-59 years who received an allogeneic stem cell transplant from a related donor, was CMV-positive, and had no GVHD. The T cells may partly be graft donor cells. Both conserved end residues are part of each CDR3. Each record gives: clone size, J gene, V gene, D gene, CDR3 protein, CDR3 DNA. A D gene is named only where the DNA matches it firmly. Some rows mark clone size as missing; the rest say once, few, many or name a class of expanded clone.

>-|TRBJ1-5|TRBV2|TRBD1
CASSEAEDREQPQHF
TGTGCCAGCAGTGAAGCCGAGGACAGGGAGCAGCCCCAGCATTTT
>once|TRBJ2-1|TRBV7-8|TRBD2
CASSLVRLAGKDEQFF
TGTGCCAGCAGCTTAGTCCGACTAGCGGGAAAGGATGAGCAGTTCTTC
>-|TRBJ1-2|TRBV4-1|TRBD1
CASSQEVTGAPYGYTF
TGCGCCAGCAGCCAAGAGGTTACAGGGGCCCCCTATGGCTACACCTTC
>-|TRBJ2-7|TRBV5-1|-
CASSSITPRVKGPYEQYF
TGCGCCAGCAGCTCAATTACCCCCAGGGTGAAGGGCCCCTACGAGCAGTACTTC
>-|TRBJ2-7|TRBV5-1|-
CASSLASSYEQYF
TGCGCCAGCAGCTTGGCGAGCTCCTACGAGCAGTACTTC
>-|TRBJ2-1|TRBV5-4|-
CASSFWTVRGYNEQFF
TGTGCCAGCAGCTTTTGGACCGTACGGGGATACAATGAGCAGTTCTTC
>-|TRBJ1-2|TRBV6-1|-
CANLQEDGYTF
TGTGCCAACCTCCAGGAGGATGGCTACACCTTC
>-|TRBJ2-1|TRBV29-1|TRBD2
CSDAKGGLHGEQFF
TGCAGCGATGCTAAGGGAGGGCTACACGGAGAGCAGTTCTTC
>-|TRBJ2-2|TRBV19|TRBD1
CASSPRDRRGGELFF
TGTGCCAGTAGCCCCCGGGACAGGCGGGGCGGGGAGCTGTTTTTT